The 9 T cell receptor beta chains presented below share a single source sample, sequenced in a study of blood T cell repertoires in COVID-19. Profiled with immunoSEQ multiplex PCR; TCRdb holds only in-frame clones, not every one. The sample shows about 200,000 clones, approximately 79% of them seen only once. Sequenced sample: PBMCs or T cells enriched from blood (not recorded which). The origin of the receptors is a woman in her sixties with acute COVID-19.

Of note for this clone: Additional DNA sequences in this sample encode the identical CDR3. The chain joins TRBV5-1 to TRBJ1-1; D uncertain. In germline, CDR1 is SGHRS, CDR2 YFSETQ. This CDR3 region has 11 residues. V lost 0 bases to trimming and J lost 8 bases, with 5 bases between them. The CDR3 bases are TGCGCCAGCAGCTTGGGCAGAGAAGCTTTCTTT. It is translated as CASSLGREAFF.

J is TRBJ2-1 and V is TRBV9, with TRBD2 matching 10 bases. Germline CDR1 and CDR2: SGDLS and YYNGEE. The CDR3 contains 16 residues. V lost 3 bases to trimming and J lost 6 bases; unmatched junction nucleotides: 9. CDR3 residues: CASSGALAGVGNEQFF. CDR3 bases: TGTGCCAGCAGCGGTGCGCTAGCGGGGGTGGGCAATGAGCAGTTCTTC.

J is TRBJ2-5 and V is TRBV15; the match to TRBD2 covers 7 bases. Germline CDR1 LNHNV, CDR2 YYDKDF (reference sequence). V lost 1 base to trimming and J lost 7 bases; unmatched junction nucleotides: 15. The CDR3 sequence is 17 residues long. The CDR3 loop is CATSRGTSSISYGTQYF. The CDR3, as DNA: TGTGCCACCAGCAGAGGGACTAGTTCAATCTCTTACGGGACCCAGTACTTC. Complete variable domain (other parts from reference TRBV15 and TRBJ2-5): DAMVIQNPRYQVTQFGKPVTLSCSQTLNHNVMYWYQQKSSQAPKLLFHYYDKDFNNEADTPDNFQSRRPNTSFCFLDIRSPGLGDTAMYLCATSRGTSSISYGTQYFGPGTRLLVL.

The rearrangement links TRBV11-2 to TRBJ2-5; D possibly corresponds to TRBD2 (6 bases). The CDR3 covers 15 residues. Germline V gene data show CDR1 as SGHAT and CDR2 as FQNNGV. V lost 5 bases and J 5 bases, leaving 18 bases between the germline ends. The CDR3 protein is CASSRPGRGFETQYF. CDR3 in DNA: TGTGCCAGCAGCAGGCCGGGACGGGGGTTCGAGACCCAGTACTTC.

V usage is TRBV21-1 and J usage is TRBJ2-7; the D segment call TRBD1 is taken from the table without a DNA check. TRBV21-1 is a documented pseudogene. There are 11 residues in the CDR3. DNA for the CDR3: TGTGCCAGCAAAAGGGGGTCAGAGCAGTACTTC. Its protein is CASKRGSEQYF.

The chain uses TRBV7-8 and TRBJ1-1; the match to TRBD1 covers 7 bases. Germline V gene sequence: CDR1 SGHVS, CDR2 FQNEAQ. The CDR3 extends over 14 amino acids. The J segment lost 4 bases and the V segment lost 0 bases, leaving 2 bases of the junction unmatched. CDR3 protein: CASSLAPGGTEAFF. In DNA, the CDR3 is TGTGCCAGCAGCTTAGCTCCAGGGGGCACTGAAGCTTTCTTT.

The V and J genes are TRBV18 and TRBJ1-1; maybe TRBD1 (6 bases). Trimming removed 2 bases from V and 1 base from J, with 11 bases in between. Germline assignment: CDR1 KGHSH and CDR2 LQKENI. This CDR3 comprises 15 residues. CDR3 residues: CASSPRGTQNTEAFF. The CDR3 DNA reads TGTGCCAGCTCACCAAGGGGGACACAGAACACTGAAGCTTTCTTT.

As concerns this clone: Germline is not matched at one junction end, which may reflect a read error. This specimen includes other DNA sequences encoding the same CDR3. V and J are TRBV4-3 and TRBJ1-2; 10 nucleotides agree with TRBD1. The CDR3 has 15 residues. Germline CDR1 and CDR2: LGHNA and YSLEER. In DNA form, the CDR3 reads TGCGCCAGCAGCCAACCCGACAGGGGGCTTCGAGGCTACACTTTC. Translating gives CASSQPDRGLRGYTF.

The V call is TRBV15, the J call TRBJ2-3; tentatively, D is TRBD2 (6 bases). Germline CDR1 reads LNHNV; CDR2 reads YYDKDF (reference sequence). This CDR3 contains 14 residues. V shed 3 bases and J shed 3 bases, with 10 bases lying between them. DNA of the CDR3: TGTGCCACCAGCAGGACTAGAGGGACAGATACGCAGTATTTT. Amino acids: CATSRTRGTDTQYF.